The rows below give T cell receptor beta chains drawn from one sample of a study of T cells in Graves' hyperthyroidism and ophthalmopathy. TCRdb passed the multiplex PCR reads through MiXCR, listing each CDR3 protein once. Of hundreds of thousands of distinct CDR3 sequences in the sample, around 15% are singletons; the top ten hold approximately 3.8%. Material for sequencing was blood. The receptors come from a woman younger than 45 with Graves' hyperthyroidism. Each CDR3 is given with its conserved first and last residue. D genes are given only for firm matches. Size tells how often a clone was seen (once, few, many) or the class of an expanded clone, and some rows leave it out.

size: many
D: NA
J: TRBJ1-2
V: TRBV15
CDR3: CATSRGTAEKLGEGYTF
DNA: TGTGCCACCAGCAGAGGCACGGCAGAGAAGCTTGGGGAGGGCTACACCTTC

size: NA
D: NA
J: TRBJ2-7
V: TRBV20-1
CDR3: CSARTQPAYEQYF
DNA: TGCAGTGCTAGGACTCAACCCGCCTACGAGCAGTACTTC

size: NA
D: NA
J: TRBJ1-4
V: TRBV5-1
CDR3: CASSLGPGGANEKLFF
DNA: TGCGCCAGCAGCCTCGGGCCTGGAGGGGCTAATGAAAAACTGTTTTTT

size: few
D: NA
J: TRBJ2-1
V: TRBV5-5
CDR3: CASSSHPSSVLYNEQFF
DNA: TGTGCCAGCAGCTCCCACCCCTCTAGCGTCCTTTACAATGAGCAGTTCTTC

size: once
D: TRBD1
J: TRBJ1-5
V: TRBV7-2
CDR3: CASSLGSGTAQPQHF
DNA: TGTGCCAGCAGCTTAGGCTCCGGGACAGCTCAGCCCCAGCATTTT

size: NA
D: NA
J: TRBJ2-3
V: TRBV5-1
CDR3: CASSLTDRRAYF
DNA: TGTGCCAGCAGTCTGACCGACAGGAGAGCGTATTTT

size: many
D: TRBD2
J: TRBJ2-3
V: TRBV20-1
CDR3: CSARGGSVADTQYF
DNA: TGCAGTGCTAGAGGCGGGAGTGTGGCAGATACGCAGTATTTT

size: many
D: TRBD2
J: TRBJ2-7
V: TRBV11-1
CDR3: CASSFLGLAGTEQYF
DNA: TGTGCCAGCAGCTTTTTAGGACTAGCGGGGACCGAGCAGTACTTC

size: NA
D: TRBD2
J: TRBJ2-1
V: TRBV30
CDR3: CAWVNGLWTSGIYNEQFF
DNA: TGTGCCTGGGTTAACGGCCTCTGGACTAGCGGGATATACAATGAGCAGTTCTTC

size: many
D: NA
J: TRBJ2-7
V: TRBV28
CDR3: CASSPRGRADYEQYF
DNA: TGTGCCAGCAGTCCAAGGGGGAGGGCGGACTACGAGCAGTACTTC

size: few
D: NA
J: TRBJ2-5
V: TRBV7-2
CDR3: CASSFVGAQYF
DNA: TGTGCCAGCAGCTTCGTAGGGGCCCAGTACTTC

size: many
D: TRBD2
J: TRBJ2-1
V: TRBV6-2/TRBV6-3
CDR3: CASSRTSGINKDNEQFF
DNA: TGTGCCAGCAGTCGTACTAGCGGGATAAATAAGGACAATGAGCAGTTCTTC

size: many
D: NA
J: TRBJ2-2
V: TRBV18
CDR3: CASSSTVNTGELFF
DNA: TGTGCCAGCTCATCCACGGTGAACACCGGGGAGCTGTTTTTT

size: many
D: NA
J: TRBJ2-5
V: TRBV28
CDR3: CASSFTGRETQYF
DNA: TGTGCCAGCAGTTTTACGGGACGGGAGACCCAGTACTTC

size: once
D: NA
J: TRBJ1-5
V: TRBV2
CDR3: CASSKSHSNQPQHF
DNA: TGTGCCAGCTCGAAAAGTCATAGCAATCAGCCCCAGCATTTT

size: many
D: TRBD1
J: TRBJ2-7
V: TRBV29-1
CDR3: CSVEDRDSSYEQYF
DNA: TGCAGCGTTGAAGATCGGGACAGCTCCTACGAGCAGTACTTC